Listed below are T cell receptor beta chains from one sample, sequenced in a study of T cell changes during pregnancy in multiple sclerosis. Only in-frame clones appear in the TCRdb table, and some are missing; sequencing was by immunoSEQ multiplex PCR. The sample consists of 45,000 to 60,000 clones, about 92% of them appearing once. The sample consisted of CD8+ T cells from peripheral blood mononuclear cells, taken before pregnancy. The receptors were sampled from a female donor with multiple sclerosis, enrolled in a pregnancy study. Both conserved end residues are part of each CDR3. The order of the fields is V gene, J gene, CDR3 protein.

>TRBV14|TRBJ2-7
CASSQDSFHEQYF
>TRBV4-1|TRBJ2-2
CASSQVVAVNTGELFF
>TRBV5-1|TRBJ1-5
CASSLSGAGFNQPQHF
>TRBV10-3|TRBJ2-3
CAISGTPTTTDTQYF
>TRBV29-1|TRBJ2-1
CSVIPISGVENEQFF
>TRBV19|TRBJ2-2
CASSMSLITGELFF
>TRBV27|TRBJ1-1
CASRPTGLGTEAFF
>TRBV10-3|TRBJ2-1
CAIRWTASSSYNEQFF
>TRBV27|TRBJ1-6
CASSLGTPYNSPLHF
>TRBV11-2|TRBJ1-1
CASSWAGSNTEAFF
>TRBV4-3|TRBJ2-1
CASSQGGGGQVASSYNEQFF
>TRBV7-8|TRBJ2-7
CASSHPTGDEQYF
>TRBV9|TRBJ1-2
CASSVTGTYGYTF
>TRBV11-2|TRBJ2-7
CASSGPAGPYEQYF
>TRBV29-1|TRBJ1-2
CSVPTGARLGGYTF
>TRBV10-3|TRBJ1-4
CAISESAGNEKLFF
>TRBV29-1|TRBJ1-1
CSGRTPGNTEAFF
>TRBV19|TRBJ2-1
CASSIVSGGPNNEQFF
>TRBV25-1|TRBJ2-7
CASSEYSQIDEQYF
>TRBV2|TRBJ2-7
CASSEGHSYEQYF
>TRBV6-1|TRBJ2-7
CASSYRGPYEQYF
>TRBV6-5|TRBJ2-1
CASTTGGSSYNEQFF